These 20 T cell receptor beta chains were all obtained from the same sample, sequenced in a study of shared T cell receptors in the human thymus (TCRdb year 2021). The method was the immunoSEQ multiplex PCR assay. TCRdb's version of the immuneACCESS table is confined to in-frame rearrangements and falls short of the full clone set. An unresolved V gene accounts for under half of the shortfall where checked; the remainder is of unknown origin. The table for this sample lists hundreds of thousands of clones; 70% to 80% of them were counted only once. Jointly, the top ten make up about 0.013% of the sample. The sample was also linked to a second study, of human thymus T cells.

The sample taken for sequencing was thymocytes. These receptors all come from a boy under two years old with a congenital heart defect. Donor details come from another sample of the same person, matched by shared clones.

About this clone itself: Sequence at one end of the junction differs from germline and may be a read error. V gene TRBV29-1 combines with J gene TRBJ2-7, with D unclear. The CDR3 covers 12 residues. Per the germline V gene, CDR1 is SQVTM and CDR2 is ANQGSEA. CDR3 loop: CSVGRVPYEQHF. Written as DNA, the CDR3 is TGCAGCGTCGGCCGGGTCCCCTACGAGCAGCACTTC.

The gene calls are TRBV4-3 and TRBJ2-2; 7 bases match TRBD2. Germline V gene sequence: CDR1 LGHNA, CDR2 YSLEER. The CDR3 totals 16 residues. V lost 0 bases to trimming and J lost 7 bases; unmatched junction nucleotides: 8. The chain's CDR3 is CASSQDPGRMVGELFF. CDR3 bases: TGCGCCAGCAGCCAAGATCCCGGGAGGATGGTCGGGGAGCTGTTTTTT.

Written as DNA, the CDR3 is TGCGCCAGCAGCCAAGAAGCGACCGCGTCCTATGGCTACACCTTC. This encodes CASSQEATASYGYTF. The chain combines TRBV4-3 with TRBJ1-2; D gene ambiguous. This CDR3 is built from 15 residues. Germline loops: CDR1 LGHNA, CDR2 YSLEER. The germline V and J ends were trimmed by 0 bases and 4 bases, with 12 bases remaining between them.

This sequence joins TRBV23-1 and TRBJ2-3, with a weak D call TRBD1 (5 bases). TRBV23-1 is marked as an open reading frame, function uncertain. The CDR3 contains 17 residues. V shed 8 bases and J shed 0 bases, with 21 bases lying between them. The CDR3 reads CASPKGPGHASTDTQYF. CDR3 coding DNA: TGCGCCAGCCCCAAGGGGCCCGGACACGCTAGCACAGATACGCAGTATTTT.

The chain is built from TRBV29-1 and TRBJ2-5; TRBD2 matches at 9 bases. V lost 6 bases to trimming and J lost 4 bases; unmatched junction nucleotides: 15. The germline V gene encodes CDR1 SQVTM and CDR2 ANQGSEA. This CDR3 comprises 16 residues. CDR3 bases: TGCAGCGTCTGGTTGGGTGTGCTAGCGGGAAGAGAGACCCAGTACTTC. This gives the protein CSVWLGVLAGRETQYF.

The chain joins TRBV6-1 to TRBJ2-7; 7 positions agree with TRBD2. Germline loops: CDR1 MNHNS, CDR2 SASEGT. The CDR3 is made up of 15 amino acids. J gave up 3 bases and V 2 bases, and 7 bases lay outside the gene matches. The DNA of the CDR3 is TGTGCCAGCAGTGAATTTGGGCGGGGGAGCTACGAGCAGTACTTC. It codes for CASSEFGRGSYEQYF.

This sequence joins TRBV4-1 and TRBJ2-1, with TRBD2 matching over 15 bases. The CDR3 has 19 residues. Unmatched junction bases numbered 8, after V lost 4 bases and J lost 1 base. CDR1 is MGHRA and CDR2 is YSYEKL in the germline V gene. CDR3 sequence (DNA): TGCGCCAGCAGCCTACACGGACTAGCGGGAGGGATTTCCTACAATGAGCAGTTCTTC. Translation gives CASSLHGLAGGISYNEQFF.

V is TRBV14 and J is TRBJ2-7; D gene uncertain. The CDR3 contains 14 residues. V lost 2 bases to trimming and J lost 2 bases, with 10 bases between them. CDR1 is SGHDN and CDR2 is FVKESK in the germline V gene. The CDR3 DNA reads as TGTGCCAGCAGCCAAAACCAGGAAACCTACGAGCAGTACTTC. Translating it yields CASSQNQETYEQYF.

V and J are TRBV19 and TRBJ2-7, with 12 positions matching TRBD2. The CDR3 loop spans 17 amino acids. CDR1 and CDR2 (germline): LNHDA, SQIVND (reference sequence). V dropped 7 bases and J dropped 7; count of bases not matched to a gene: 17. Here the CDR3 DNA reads TGTGCCAGTACCCCCGGGGGGACTAGCGGGCTCCTGAGGGAGCAGTACTTC. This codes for CASTPGGTSGLLREQYF.

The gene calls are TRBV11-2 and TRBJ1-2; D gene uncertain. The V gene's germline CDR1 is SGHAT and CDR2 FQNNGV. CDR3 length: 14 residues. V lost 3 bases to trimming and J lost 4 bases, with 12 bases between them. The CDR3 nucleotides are TGTGCCAGCAGCTTTAAGTCGGGATCCTATGGCTACACCTTC. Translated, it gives CASSFKSGSYGYTF.

CDR3 protein: CASSRGGVDGYTF. In nucleotides, the CDR3 is TGTGCCAGCAGCCGGGGGGGCGTAGATGGCTACACCTTC. The chain couples TRBV11-2 to TRBJ1-2; the D gene is possibly TRBD1 (6 bases). The germline V gene encodes CDR1 SGHAT and CDR2 FQNNGV. This CDR3 spans 13 amino acids. V gave up 5 bases and J gave up 6 bases, with 13 bases separating them. Looking up the rest from reference TRBV11-2 and TRBJ1-2 gives the full variable domain: EAGVAQSPRYKIIEKRQSVAFWCNPISGHATLYWYQQILGQGPKLLIQFQNNGVVDDSQLPKDRFSAERLKGVDSTLKIQPAKLEDSAVYLCASSRGGVDGYTFGSGTRLTVV.

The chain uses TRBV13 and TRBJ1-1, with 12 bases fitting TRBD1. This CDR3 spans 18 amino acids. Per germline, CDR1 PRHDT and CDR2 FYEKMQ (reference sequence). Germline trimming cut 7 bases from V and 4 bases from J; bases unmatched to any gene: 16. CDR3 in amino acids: CASTVANRDRGLGTEAFF. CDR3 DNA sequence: TGTGCCAGCACGGTCGCAAACCGGGACAGGGGGCTAGGCACTGAAGCTTTCTTT.

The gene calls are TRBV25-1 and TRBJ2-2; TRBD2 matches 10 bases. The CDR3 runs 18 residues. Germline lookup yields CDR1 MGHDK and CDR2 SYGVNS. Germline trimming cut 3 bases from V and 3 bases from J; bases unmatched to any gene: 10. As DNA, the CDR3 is TGTGCCAGCAGTGATGGGGTCACTAGCGGGACGGACACCGGGGAGCTGTTTTTT. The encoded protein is CASSDGVTSGTDTGELFF.

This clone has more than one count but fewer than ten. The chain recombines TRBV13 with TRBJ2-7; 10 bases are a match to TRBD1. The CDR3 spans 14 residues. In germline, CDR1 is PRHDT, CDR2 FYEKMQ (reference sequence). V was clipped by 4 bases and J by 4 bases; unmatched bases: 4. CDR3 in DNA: TGTGCCAGCAGCTACGGACAGGGGGGATACGAGCAGTACTTC. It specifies CASSYGQGGYEQYF.

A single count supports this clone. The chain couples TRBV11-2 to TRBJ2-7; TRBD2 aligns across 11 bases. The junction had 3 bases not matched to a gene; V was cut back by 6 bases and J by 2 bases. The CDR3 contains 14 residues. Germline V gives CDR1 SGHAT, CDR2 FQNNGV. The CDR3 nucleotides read TGTGCCAGCAGTCGTAGCGGGAGGGCCTACGAGCAGTACTTC. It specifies CASSRSGRAYEQYF.

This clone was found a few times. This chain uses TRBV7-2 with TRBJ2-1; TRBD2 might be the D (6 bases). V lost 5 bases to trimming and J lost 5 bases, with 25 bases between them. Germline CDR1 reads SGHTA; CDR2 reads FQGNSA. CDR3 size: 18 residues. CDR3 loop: CASSPEVPGELCDNEQFF. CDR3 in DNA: TGTGCCAGCAGCCCCGAGGTTCCGGGAGAGCTTTGTGACAATGAGCAGTTCTTC.

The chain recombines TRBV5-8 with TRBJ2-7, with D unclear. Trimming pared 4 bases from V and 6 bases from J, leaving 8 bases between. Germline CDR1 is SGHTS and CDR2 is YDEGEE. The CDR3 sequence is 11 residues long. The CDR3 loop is CASSIAGEQYF. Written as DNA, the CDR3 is TGTGCCAGCAGCATAGCTGGCGAGCAGTACTTC. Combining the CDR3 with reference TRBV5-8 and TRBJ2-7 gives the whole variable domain EAGVTQSPTHLIKTRGQQATLRCSPISGHTSVYWYQQALGLGLQFLLWYDEGEERNRGNFPPRFSGRQFPNYSSELNVNALELEDSALYLCASSIAGEQYFGPGTRLTVT.

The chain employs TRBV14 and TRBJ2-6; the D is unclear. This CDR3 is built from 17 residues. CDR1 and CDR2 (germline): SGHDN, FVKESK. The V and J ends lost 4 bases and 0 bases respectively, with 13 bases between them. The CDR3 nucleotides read TGTGCCAGCAGCCCCGGCAGGCCCAACTCTGGGGCCAACGTCCTGACTTTC. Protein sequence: CASSPGRPNSGANVLTF.

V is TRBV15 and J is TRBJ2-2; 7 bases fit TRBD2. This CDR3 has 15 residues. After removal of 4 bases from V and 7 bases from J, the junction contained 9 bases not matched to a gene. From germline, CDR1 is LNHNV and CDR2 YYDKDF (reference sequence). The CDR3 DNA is TGTGCCACCAGCATCGGGCGGGAGAAGATCGGGGAGCTGTTTTTT. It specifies CATSIGREKIGELFF. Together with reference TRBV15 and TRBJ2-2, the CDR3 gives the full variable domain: DAMVIQNPRYQVTQFGKPVTLSCSQTLNHNVMYWYQQKSSQAPKLLFHYYDKDFNNEADTPDNFQSRRPNTSFCFLDIRSPGLGDTAMYLCATSIGREKIGELFFGEGSRLTVL.

Here the CDR3 DNA reads TGTGCCAGCAGCTCTAGGGACAGGGGTAATGAAAAACTGTTTTTT. Translated: CASSSRDRGNEKLFF. The rearrangement uses TRBV11-2 and TRBJ1-4; 10 bases are shared with TRBD1. The germline V gene encodes CDR1 SGHAT and CDR2 FQNNGV. V lost 4 bases, J lost 4 bases, and 3 bases stayed unmatched. The CDR3 has 15 residues.